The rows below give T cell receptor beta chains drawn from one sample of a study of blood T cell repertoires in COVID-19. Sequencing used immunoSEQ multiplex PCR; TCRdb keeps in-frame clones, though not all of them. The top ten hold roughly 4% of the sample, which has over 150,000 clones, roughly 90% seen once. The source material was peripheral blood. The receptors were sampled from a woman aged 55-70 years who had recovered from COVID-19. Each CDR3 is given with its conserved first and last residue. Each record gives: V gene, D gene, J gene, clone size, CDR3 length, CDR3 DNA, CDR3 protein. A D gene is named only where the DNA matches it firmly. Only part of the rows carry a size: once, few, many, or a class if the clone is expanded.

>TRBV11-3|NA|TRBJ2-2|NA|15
TGTGCCAGCAGCTTAGCGCGGGGCGATACCGGGGAGCTGTTTTTT
CASSLARGDTGELFF
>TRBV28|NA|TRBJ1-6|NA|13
TGTGCCAGCGAGGGACATAGGAGCTCACCCCTCCACTTT
CASEGHRSSPLHF
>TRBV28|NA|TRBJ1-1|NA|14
TGTGCCAGCAGCACGGGGGGCCTGAACACTGAAGCTTTCTTT
CASSTGGLNTEAFF
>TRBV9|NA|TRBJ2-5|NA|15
TGTGCCAGCAGCCCTCAGGACACCATCCAAGAGACCCAGTACTTC
CASSPQDTIQETQYF
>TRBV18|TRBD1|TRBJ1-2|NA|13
TGTGCCAGCTCAGATGGACAGGGGTATGGCTACACCTTC
CASSDGQGYGYTF
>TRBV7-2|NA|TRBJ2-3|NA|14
TGTGCCAGCAGCTTGACACAGAGCACAGATACGCAGTATTTT
CASSLTQSTDTQYF
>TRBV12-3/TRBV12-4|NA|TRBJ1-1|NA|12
TGTGCCAGCAGCCGGGGAGAGACTGAAGCTTTCTTT
CASSRGETEAFF
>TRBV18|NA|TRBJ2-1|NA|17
TGTGCCAGCTCACCACTAGCGAGTGTGCGGGCAAACAATGAGCAGTTCTTC
CASSPLASVRANNEQFF
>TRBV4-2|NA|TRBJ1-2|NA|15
TGTGCCAGCAGCCCAGCCGAGGGCAGAAACTATGGCTACACCTTC
CASSPAEGRNYGYTF
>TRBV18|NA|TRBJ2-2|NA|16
TGTGCCAGCTCACCACGGTACGGACAGAACACCGGGGAGCTGTTTTTT
CASSPRYGQNTGELFF
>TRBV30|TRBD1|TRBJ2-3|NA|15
TGTGCCTGTGGGGCGTGGGACAGGGCCGCCGATACGCAGTATTTT
CACGAWDRAADTQYF
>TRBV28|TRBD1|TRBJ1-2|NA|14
TGTGCCAGCAGTGCGGACAGGGGAACATATGGCTACACCTTC
CASSADRGTYGYTF
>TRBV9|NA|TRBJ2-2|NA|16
TGTGCCAGCAGCGCCCGCTCCCAGGCATCGGCCGGGGAGCTGTTTTTT
CASSARSQASAGELFF
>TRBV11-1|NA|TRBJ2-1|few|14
TGTGCCAGCAGCTTAGCGCGGGCCTACAATGAGCAGTTCTTC
CASSLARAYNEQFF
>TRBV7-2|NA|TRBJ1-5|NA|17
TGTGCCAGCAGCCCGGGGGGGGCAGGGGCTAGCAATCAGCCCCAGCATTTT
CASSPGGAGASNQPQHF
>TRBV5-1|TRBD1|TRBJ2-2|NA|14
TGCGCCAGCAGCTCGGGACAGGGGACCGGGGAGCTGTTTTTT
CASSSGQGTGELFF
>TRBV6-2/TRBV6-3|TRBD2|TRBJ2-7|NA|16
TGTGCCAGCAGTTTTCGAGGGACTAGCGGTTTCTACGAGCAGTACTTC
CASSFRGTSGFYEQYF
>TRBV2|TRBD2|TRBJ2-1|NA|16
TGTGCCAGCAGCGCCCAGACTAGCGGGGCGAGCAATGAGCAGTTCTTC
CASSAQTSGASNEQFF
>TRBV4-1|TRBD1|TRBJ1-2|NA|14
TGCGCCAGCAGCCACCACACAGGGGACTATGGCTACACCTTC
CASSHHTGDYGYTF
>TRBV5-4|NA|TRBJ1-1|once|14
TGTGCCAGCAGCTTGGCAGGGGCTGGCACTGAAGCTTTCTTT
CASSLAGAGTEAFF
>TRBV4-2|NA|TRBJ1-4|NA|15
TGTGCCAGCAGCCAAGGCGACTGGGAGAATGAAAAACTGTTTTTT
CASSQGDWENEKLFF
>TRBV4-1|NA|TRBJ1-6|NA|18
TGCGCCAGCAGCCAAGATCCGGAGACTAGCTCCTATAATTCACCCCTCCACTTT
CASSQDPETSSYNSPLHF
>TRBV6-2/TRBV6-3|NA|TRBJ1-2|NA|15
TGTGCCAGCAGTTCCCATGCAAGGAGCGACTATGGCTACACCTTC
CASSSHARSDYGYTF
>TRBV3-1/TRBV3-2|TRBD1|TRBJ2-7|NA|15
TGTGCCAGCAGCCAAGGGACAGGGATCGGATACGAGCAGTACTTC
CASSQGTGIGYEQYF
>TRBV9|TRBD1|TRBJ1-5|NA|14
TGTGCCAGCCACCCGGGACAGGTTTATCAGCCCCAGCATTTT
CASHPGQVYQPQHF
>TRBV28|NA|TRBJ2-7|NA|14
TGTGCCAGCAGTCCCCACAGGGACACCTACGAGCAGTACTTC
CASSPHRDTYEQYF
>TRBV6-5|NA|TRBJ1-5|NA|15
TGTGCCAGCAGGTCACAGGGAGAGGTGGAGCAGCCCCAGCATTTT
CASRSQGEVEQPQHF
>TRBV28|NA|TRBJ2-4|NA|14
TGTGCCAGCAGTTTGGGGGGATGGGAAAACATTCAGTACTTC
CASSLGGWENIQYF
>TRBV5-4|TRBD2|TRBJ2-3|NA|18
TGTGCCAGCAGCTTGGCGGGGACTAGCGGGGGTCACACAGATACGCAGTATTTT
CASSLAGTSGGHTDTQYF
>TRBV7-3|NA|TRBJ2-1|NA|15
TGTGCCAGCAGCCCGGGGACTGACTCCTACAATGAGCAGTTCTTC
CASSPGTDSYNEQFF
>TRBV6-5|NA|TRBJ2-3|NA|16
TGTGCCAGCAGTTTGGGGGGAAACACGGGCACAGATACGCAGTATTTT
CASSLGGNTGTDTQYF
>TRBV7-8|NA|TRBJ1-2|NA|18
TGTGCCAGCAGCTCTATACAGACAGTGGGGAAATCCTCTTATGGCTACACCTTC
CASSSIQTVGKSSYGYTF
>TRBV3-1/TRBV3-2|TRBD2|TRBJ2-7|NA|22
TGTGCCAGCAGACCCGATACTAACCACCCCTGGATATTGGCGCGGGGGTCCTACGAGCAGTACTTC
CASRPDTNHPWILARGSYEQYF
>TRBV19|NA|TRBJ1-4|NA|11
TGTGCCACTACACAGCGGGATAAACTGTTTTTT
CATTQRDKLFF
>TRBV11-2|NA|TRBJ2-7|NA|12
TGTGCCAGCAGCCCAGGACACTTAGAGCAGTACTTC
CASSPGHLEQYF
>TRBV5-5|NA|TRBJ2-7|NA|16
TGTGCCAGCAGCCCGACCGGGAACAGAAACTCCTACGAGCAGTACTTC
CASSPTGNRNSYEQYF
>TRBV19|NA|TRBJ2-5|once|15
TGTGCCAGTAGTATGAATTCGTACACCCAAGAGACCCAGTACTTC
CASSMNSYTQETQYF